The sequence of this T cell receptor beta chain was determined in a study of OX40 agonist ivuxolimab in advanced cancers. Background on the study: Three patients, one with hepatocellular carcinoma and two with cutaneous melanoma, achieved partial responses. Findings and caveats of the study: Partial responders at 0.1-3.0 mg/kg showed near-lowest clonal expansion. CD8+ T cells averaged more expanded clones than CD4+.

The CDR3 covers 11 residues. Germline values: CDR1 SNHLY, CDR2 FYNNEI. Sampled blood was obtained at baseline, cycle 4 day 1, and cycle 7 day 1. TCRdb keeps only in-frame clones here, not all; method: immunoSEQ multiplex PCR. The sample records about 42,000 clones, over 75% being singletons. With regard to this clone: Its target is not known.

The gene calls are TRBV2 and TRBJ1-1; possibly TRBD1 for D (5 bases). This sequence originates from an adult with an advanced solid tumor such as melanoma, head and neck, liver or kidney cancer. The sample consisted of CD4+ or CD8+ T cells sorted from blood, taken in a trial of the OX40 agonist ivuxolimab. CDR3: CASGGWTEAFF. The CDR3 nucleotides read TGTGCTTCGGGGGGTTGGACTGAAGCTTTCTTT.